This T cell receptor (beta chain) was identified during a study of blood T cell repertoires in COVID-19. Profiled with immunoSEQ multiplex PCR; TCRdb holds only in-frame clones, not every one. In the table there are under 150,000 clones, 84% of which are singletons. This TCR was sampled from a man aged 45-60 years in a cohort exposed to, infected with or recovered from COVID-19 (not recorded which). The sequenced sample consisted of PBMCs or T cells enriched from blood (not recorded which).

CDR3 residues: CASSLGQGFNQPQHF. The CDR3 nucleotides are TGCGCCAGCAGCTTGGGACAGGGGTTCAATCAGCCCCAGCATTTT. The chain recombines TRBV5-1 with TRBJ1-5; TRBD1 matches 8 bases. Germline CDR1 and CDR2: SGHRS and YFSETQ. The CDR3 extends over 15 amino acids. J lost 3 bases, V lost 0 bases, and 2 bases had no gene match.